This T cell receptor beta chain was recovered during a study of OX40 agonist ivuxolimab in advanced cancers. Clones were sequenced by immunoSEQ multiplex PCR, and TCRdb holds only the in-frame ones, with some missing. The sample lists 60,000 to 75,000 clones; around 90% were seen once. The CDR3 consists of 14 residues. CDR1 is LGHNA and CDR2 is YNFKEQ in the germline V gene. Trimming took off 1 base at V and 4 bases at J, with 8 bases between the two ends. Material: CD4+ or CD8+ T cells sorted from blood, obtained in a trial of the OX40 agonist ivuxolimab. The sequence derives from an adult with an advanced solid tumor such as melanoma, head and neck, liver or kidney cancer. The chain combines TRBV4-2 with TRBJ1-5; maybe TRBD1 (5 bases). CDR3 in amino acids: CASSQARGNQPQHF. DNA for the CDR3: TGTGCCAGCAGCCAAGCGCGGGGGAATCAGCCCCAGCATTTT.